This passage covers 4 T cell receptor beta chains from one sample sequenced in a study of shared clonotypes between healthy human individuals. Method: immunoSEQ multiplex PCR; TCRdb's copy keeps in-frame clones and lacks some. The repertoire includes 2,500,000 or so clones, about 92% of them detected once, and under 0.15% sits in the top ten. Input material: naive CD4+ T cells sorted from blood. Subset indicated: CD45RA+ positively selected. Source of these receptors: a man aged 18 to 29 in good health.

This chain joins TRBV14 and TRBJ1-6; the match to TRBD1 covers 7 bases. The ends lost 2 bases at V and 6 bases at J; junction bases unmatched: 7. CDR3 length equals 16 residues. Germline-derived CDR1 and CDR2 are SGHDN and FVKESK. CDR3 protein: CASSQLGTVLNSPLHF. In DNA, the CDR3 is TGTGCCAGCAGCCAACTTGGGACAGTTCTTAATTCACCCCTCCACTTT.

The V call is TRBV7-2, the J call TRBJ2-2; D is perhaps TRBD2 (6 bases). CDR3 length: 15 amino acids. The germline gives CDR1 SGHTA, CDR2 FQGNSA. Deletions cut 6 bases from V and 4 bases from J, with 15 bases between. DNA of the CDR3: TGTGCCAGCAGACCACTAGGAGGGATCACCGGGGAGCTGTTTTTT. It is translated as CASRPLGGITGELFF.

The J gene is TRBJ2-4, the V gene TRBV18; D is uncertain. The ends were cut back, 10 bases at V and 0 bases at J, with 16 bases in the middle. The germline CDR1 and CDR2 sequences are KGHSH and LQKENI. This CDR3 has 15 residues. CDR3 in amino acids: CATSFGQLAKNIQYF. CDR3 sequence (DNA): TGTGCCACCTCCTTCGGCCAATTAGCCAAAAACATTCAGTACTTC.

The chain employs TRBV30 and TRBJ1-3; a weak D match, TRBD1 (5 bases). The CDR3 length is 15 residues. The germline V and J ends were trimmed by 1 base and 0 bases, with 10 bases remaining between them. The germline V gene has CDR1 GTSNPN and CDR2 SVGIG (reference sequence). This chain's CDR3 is CAWSDSTVSGNTIYF. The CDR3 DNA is TGTGCCTGGAGTGATTCGACAGTCTCTGGAAACACCATATATTTT.